This TCR beta chain was found in a study of breast tumors, draining lymph nodes, adjacent tissues. The lymph nodes were axillary draining lymph nodes from breast cancer patients. TCRdb called the multiplex PCR reads again in MiXCR, with one record for every CDR3 protein. Here the sample spans about 270,000 distinct CDR3 sequences, more than 30% being singletons. This CDR3 is 15 amino acids long. Trimming took 2 bases from V and 8 from J; bases not matched to a gene: 9. Germline CDR1 reads LGHDT; CDR2 reads YNNKEL (reference sequence). This clonotype was seen many times. This TCR came from a female donor with breast cancer. Some clones in this sample may be carry-over from other donors' samples. Sequenced sample: axillary lymph node tissue. The chain uses TRBV3-1 and TRBJ1-2; 9 bases align to TRBD1. The CDR3 protein is CASSQWDRVTSGYTF. The CDR3 nucleotides read TGTGCCAGCAGCCAATGGGACAGGGTGACAAGCGGCTACACCTTC.